This TCR beta chain originates from a study of blood T cell repertoires in COVID-19. Whole-study context: T cells, B-cell-depleted T cells, or PBMCs supplied cDNA or gDNA.

The table came from immunoSEQ multiplex PCR; TCRdb's copy has only in-frame clones and leaves some out. The repertoire holds approximately 130,000 clones, more than 70% seen once, with about 1.5% in the top ten. With 5 bases removed from V and 6 bases from J, the gap between germline ends came to 19 bases. The CDR3 totals 15 residues. The germline CDR1 and CDR2 sequences are SGHAT and FQDESV (reference sequence). Specimen: peripheral blood. This receptor was taken from a human donor in a cohort sampled during active COVID-19. V usage is TRBV11-1 and J usage is TRBJ1-2, with a weak D call TRBD1 (5 bases). CDR3: CASSLGLTGGDGYTF. The CDR3 nucleotides are TGTGCCAGCAGCCTGGGGCTTACGGGCGGGGATGGCTACACCTTC.